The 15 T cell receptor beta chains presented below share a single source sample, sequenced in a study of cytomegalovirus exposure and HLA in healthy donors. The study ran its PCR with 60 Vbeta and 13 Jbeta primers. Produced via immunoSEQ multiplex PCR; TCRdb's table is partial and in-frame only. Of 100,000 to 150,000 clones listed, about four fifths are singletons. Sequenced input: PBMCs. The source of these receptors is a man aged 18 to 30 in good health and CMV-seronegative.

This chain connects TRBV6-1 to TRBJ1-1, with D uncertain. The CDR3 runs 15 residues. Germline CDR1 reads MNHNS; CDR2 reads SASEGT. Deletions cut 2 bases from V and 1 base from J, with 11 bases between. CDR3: CASSEWVRGNTEAFF. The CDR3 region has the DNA TGTGCCAGCAGTGAATGGGTACGGGGGAACACTGAAGCTTTCTTT.

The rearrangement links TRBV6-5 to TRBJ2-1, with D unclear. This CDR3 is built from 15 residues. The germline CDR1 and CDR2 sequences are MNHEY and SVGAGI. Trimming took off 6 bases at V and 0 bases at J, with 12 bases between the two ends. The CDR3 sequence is CASRPLYSSYNEQFF. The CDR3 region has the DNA TGTGCCAGCAGGCCCCTTTACAGCTCCTACAATGAGCAGTTCTTC.

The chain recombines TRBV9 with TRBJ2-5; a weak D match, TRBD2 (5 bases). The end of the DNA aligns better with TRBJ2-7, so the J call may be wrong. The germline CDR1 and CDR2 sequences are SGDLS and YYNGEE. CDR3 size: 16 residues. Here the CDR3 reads CASSVGHTRAPNEQYF. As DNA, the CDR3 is TGTGCCAGCAGCGTAGGCCACACGAGGGCCCCTAACGAGCAGTACTTC.

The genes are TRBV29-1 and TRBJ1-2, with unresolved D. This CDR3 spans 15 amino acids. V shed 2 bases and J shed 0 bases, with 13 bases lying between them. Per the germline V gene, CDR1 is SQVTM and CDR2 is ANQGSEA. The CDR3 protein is CSVERLGGANYGYTF. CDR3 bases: TGCAGCGTTGAACGGTTGGGAGGCGCTAACTATGGCTACACCTTC.

CDR3 sequence reads: CASTSSGNSADTQYF. The CDR3 coding sequence is TGTGCCAGCACTTCTAGCGGGAACTCCGCAGATACGCAGTATTTT. V and J are TRBV7-3 and TRBJ2-3; 9 bases line up with TRBD2. This CDR3 comprises 15 residues. Losses at the gene ends were 7 bases for V and 4 bases for J; bases not matched to a gene: 9. Looked up from germline, CDR1 is SGHTA and CDR2 is FQGTGA.

CDR3 in DNA: TGTGCCATCAGTGAACCCCCCAGCGGCGAGCAGTACTTC. Its translation is CAISEPPSGEQYF. This sequence joins TRBV10-3 and TRBJ2-7; the D gene is possibly TRBD2 (5 bases). V was trimmed by 3 bases and J by 6 bases, leaving 12 bases between them. CDR3 size: 13 residues. Germline V lookup: CDR1 ENHRY, CDR2 SYGVKD.

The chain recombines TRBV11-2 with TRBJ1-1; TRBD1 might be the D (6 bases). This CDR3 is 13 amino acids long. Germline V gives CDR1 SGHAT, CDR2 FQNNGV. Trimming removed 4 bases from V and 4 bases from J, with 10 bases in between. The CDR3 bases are TGTGCCAGCAGCTCCACGGACAGCACTGAAGCTTTCTTT. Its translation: CASSSTDSTEAFF.

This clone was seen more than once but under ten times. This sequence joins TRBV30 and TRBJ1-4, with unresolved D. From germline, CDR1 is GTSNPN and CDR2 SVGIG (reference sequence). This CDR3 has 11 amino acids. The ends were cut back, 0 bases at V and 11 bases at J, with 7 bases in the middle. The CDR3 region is CAWSVRRKLFF. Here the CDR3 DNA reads TGTGCCTGGAGTGTACGGAGGAAACTGTTTTTT.

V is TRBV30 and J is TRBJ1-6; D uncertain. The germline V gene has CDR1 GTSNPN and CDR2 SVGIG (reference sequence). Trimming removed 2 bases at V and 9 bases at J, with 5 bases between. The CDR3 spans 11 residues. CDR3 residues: CAWSTSSPLHF. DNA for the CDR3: TGTGCCTGGAGTACTAGTTCACCCCTCCACTTT. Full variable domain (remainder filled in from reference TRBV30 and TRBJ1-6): SQTIHQWPATLVQPVGSPLSLECTVEGTSNPNLYWYRQAAGRGLQLLFYSVGIGQISSEVPQNLSASRPQDRQFILSSKKLLLSDSGFYLCAWSTSSPLHFGNGTRLTVT.

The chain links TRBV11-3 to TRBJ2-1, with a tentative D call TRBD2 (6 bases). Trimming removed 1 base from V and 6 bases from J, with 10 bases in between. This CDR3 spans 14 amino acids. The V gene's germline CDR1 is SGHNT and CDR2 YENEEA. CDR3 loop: CASSLAGASNEQFF. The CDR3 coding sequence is TGTGCCAGCAGCTTAGCGGGAGCCTCCAATGAGCAGTTCTTC.

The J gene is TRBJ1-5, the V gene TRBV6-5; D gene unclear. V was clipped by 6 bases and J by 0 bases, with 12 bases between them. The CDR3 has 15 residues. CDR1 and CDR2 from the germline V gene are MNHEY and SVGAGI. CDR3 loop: CASRSNHYSNQPQHF. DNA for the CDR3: TGTGCCAGCAGATCAAACCACTATAGCAATCAGCCCCAGCATTTT.

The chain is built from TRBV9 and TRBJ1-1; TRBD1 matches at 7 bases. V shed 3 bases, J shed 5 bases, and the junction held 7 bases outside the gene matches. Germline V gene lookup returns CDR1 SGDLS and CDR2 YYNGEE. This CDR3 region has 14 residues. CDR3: CASSGQGLGTEAFF. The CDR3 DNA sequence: TGTGCCAGCAGCGGACAGGGTCTGGGGACTGAAGCTTTCTTT.

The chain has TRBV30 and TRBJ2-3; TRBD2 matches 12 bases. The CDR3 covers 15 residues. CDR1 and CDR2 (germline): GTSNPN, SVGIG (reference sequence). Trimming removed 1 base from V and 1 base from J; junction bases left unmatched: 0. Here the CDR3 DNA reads TGTGCCTGGAGTGGACTAGCGGGAGGCACAGATACGCAGTATTTT. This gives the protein CAWSGLAGGTDTQYF.

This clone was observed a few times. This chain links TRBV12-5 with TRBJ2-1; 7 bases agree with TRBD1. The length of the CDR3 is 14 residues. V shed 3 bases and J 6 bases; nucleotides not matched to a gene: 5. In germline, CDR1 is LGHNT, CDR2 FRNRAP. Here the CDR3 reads CASGFEGAGNEQFF. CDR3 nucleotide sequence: TGTGCTAGTGGTTTCGAGGGGGCCGGCAATGAGCAGTTCTTC.

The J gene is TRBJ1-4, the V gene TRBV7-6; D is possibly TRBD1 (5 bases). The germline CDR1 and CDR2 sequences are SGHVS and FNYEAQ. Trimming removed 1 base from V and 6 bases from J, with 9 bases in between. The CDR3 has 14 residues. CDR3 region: CASSLDGADEKLFF. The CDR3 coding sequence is TGTGCCAGCAGCTTAGATGGGGCTGATGAAAAACTGTTTTTT.